One sample yielded the 27 T cell receptor beta chains listed below, sequenced in a study of shared clonotypes between healthy human individuals. Libraries were prepared by immunoSEQ multiplex PCR; TCRdb keeps only in-frame clonotypes and omits some of them. The sample lists some 980,000 clones; over 75% were seen once. Sequencing used memory CD4+ T cells sorted from blood. This sample's subset: CD45RA-negative fraction. The receptors were sampled from a man aged 18 to 35 in good health.

V usage is TRBV7-9 and J usage is TRBJ2-2, with TRBD2 as a possible D gene (5 bases). Germline V gives CDR1 SEHNR, CDR2 FQNEAQ (reference sequence). Trimming removed 4 bases from V and 4 bases from J, with 16 bases in between. The CDR3 has 16 residues. The CDR3 here is CASSSREGAVTGELFF. CDR3 DNA sequence: TGTGCCAGCAGCTCTAGAGAGGGAGCCGTCACCGGGGAGCTGTTTTTT. The entire variable domain, with the rest obtained from reference TRBV7-9 and TRBJ2-2, is as follows: DTGVSQNPRHKITKRGQNVTFRCDPISEHNRLYWYRQTLGQGPEFLTYFQNEAQLEKSRLLSDRFSAERPKGSFSTLEIQRTEQGDSAMYLCASSSREGAVTGELFFGEGSRLTVL.

This sequence joins TRBV5-4 and TRBJ1-1; D perhaps matches TRBD1 (5 bases). V lost 4 bases and J 4 bases, leaving 14 bases between the germline ends. The V gene's germline CDR1 is SGHNT and CDR2 YYREEE (reference sequence). This CDR3 comprises 14 residues. CDR3 in amino acids: CASSTGGGGTEAFF. CDR3 in DNA: TGTGCCAGCAGCACTGGCGGGGGGGGCACTGAAGCTTTCTTT. Using reference TRBV5-4 and TRBJ1-1 for the parts outside the CDR3, the full variable domain is ETGVTQSPTHLIKTRGQQVTLRCSSQSGHNTVSWYQQALGQGPQFIFQYYREEENGRGNFPPRFSGLQFPNYSSELNVNALELDDSALYLCASSTGGGGTEAFFGQGTRLTVV.

The chain has TRBV7-2 and TRBJ2-1; weak D call: TRBD1 (6 bases). Germline V gene sequence: CDR1 SGHTA, CDR2 FQGNSA. With 4 bases removed from V and 6 bases from J, the gap between germline ends came to 13 bases. The CDR3 contains 14 residues. The CDR3 spells CASSSRATGNEQFF. CDR3 coding DNA: TGTGCCAGCAGCTCCCGGGCGACAGGCAATGAGCAGTTCTTC.

The gene calls are TRBV9 and TRBJ2-3; D gene uncertain. Trimming took 4 bases from V and 3 from J, leaving 12 bases between them. The CDR3 is 14 residues long. Germline V lookup: CDR1 SGDLS, CDR2 YYNGEE. The CDR3 DNA reads TGTGCCAGCAGCACTCAACCAGCTACAGATACGCAGTATTTT. Amino acids: CASSTQPATDTQYF.

This clone was seen more than once but under ten times. The chain recombines TRBV27 with TRBJ2-3; TRBD1 might be the D (6 bases). Looked up from germline, CDR1 is MNHEY and CDR2 is SMNVEV (reference sequence). The CDR3 contains 14 residues. The V and J ends lost 5 bases and 7 bases respectively, with 16 bases between them. CDR3 protein: CASSQTQGANTQYF. The CDR3 nucleotides read TGTGCCAGCAGTCAGACACAGGGAGCGAATACGCAGTATTTT.

This chain joins TRBV2 and TRBJ2-5; 7 bases are a match to TRBD1. The V gene's germline CDR1 is SNHLY and CDR2 FYNNEI. This CDR3 is built from 15 residues. V lost 7 bases and J lost 4; bases outside the gene matches: 12. The CDR3 nucleotides read TGTGCCAGCACTTCGACAGGGAGCTTTGTAGAGACCCAGTACTTC. It is translated as CASTSTGSFVETQYF.

This clone has more than one count but fewer than ten. The junction departs from the called germline gene at one end, perhaps through a read error. The rearrangement links TRBV28 to TRBJ2-3; tentative D call: TRBD2 (5 bases). The CDR3 consists of 13 residues. Germline CDR1 reads MDHEN; CDR2 reads SYDVKM. CDR3 loop: CATSRGLGDTQYF. The CDR3 DNA is TGTGCCACCAGTCGGGGATTGGGCGATACGCAGTATTTT.

The chain is built from TRBV4-1 and TRBJ2-2, with TRBD1 as a possible D gene (5 bases). Trimming stripped 1 base from V and 3 bases from J, with 9 bases between. The CDR3 is made up of 15 amino acids. From germline, CDR1 is MGHRA and CDR2 YSYEKL. The CDR3, as DNA: TGCGCCAGCAGCCAAGGTGGCAGGGACACCGGGGAGCTGTTTTTT. Its translation: CASSQGGRDTGELFF.

The V and J genes are TRBV6-1 and TRBJ1-5; maybe TRBD1 (5 bases). Germline lookup yields CDR1 MNHNS and CDR2 SASEGT. V lost 3 bases and J lost 6, with 18 bases in between. The CDR3 spans 16 residues. CDR3 bases: TGTGCCAGCAGTGAGGTCGGCAATGTGGGACGTCAGCCCCAGCATTTT. Encoded protein: CASSEVGNVGRQPQHF.

The V and J genes are TRBV5-6 and TRBJ2-5, with 7 positions matching TRBD1. This CDR3 spans 15 amino acids. The trim removed 4 bases at V and 5 bases at J, leaving 11 bases unmatched. Germline assignment: CDR1 SGHDT and CDR2 YYEEEE. In DNA form, the CDR3 reads TGTGCCAGCAGCCGCCCGGGACAGCTGCAGGAGACCCAGTACTTC. It codes for CASSRPGQLQETQYF.

This CDR3 reads CAISEPLGTTQATQYF. Here the CDR3 DNA reads TGTGCCATCAGTGAGCCGTTAGGGACCACCCAGGCTACGCAGTATTTT. V and J are TRBV10-3 and TRBJ2-3; the D gene could be TRBD1 or TRBD2 (5 bases each). Germline CDR1 ENHRY, CDR2 SYGVKD. Deletions cut 2 bases from V and 8 bases from J, with 20 bases between. The CDR3 has 16 residues.

The chain joins TRBV23-1 to TRBJ1-1; TRBD1 matches 9 bases. TRBV23-1 is known as an ORF, though its function is uncertain. The V segment lost 2 bases and the J segment 3 bases; nucleotides outside the gene matches: 13. This CDR3 comprises 18 residues. The CDR3 reads CASSQQNRDRDTYTEAFF. In DNA form, the CDR3 reads TGCGCCAGCAGTCAACAGAACCGGGACAGGGACACCTACACTGAAGCTTTCTTT.

The V and J genes are TRBV5-6 and TRBJ2-1; no clear D. V lost 4 bases and J lost 4, with 12 bases in between. CDR1 is SGHDT and CDR2 is YYEEEE in the germline V gene. The CDR3 sequence is 14 residues long. CDR3 region: CASSRPMGYNEQFF. The DNA of the CDR3 is TGTGCCAGCAGCCGGCCGATGGGATACAATGAGCAGTTCTTC.

The chain uses TRBV7-3 and TRBJ2-7; TRBD2 might be the D (5 bases). The V and J ends lost 2 bases and 6 bases respectively, with 11 bases between them. The CDR3 runs 13 residues. The germline CDR1 and CDR2 sequences are SGHTA and FQGTGA. CDR3 loop: CASSLLGEREQYF. CDR3 nucleotides: TGTGCCAGCAGCTTATTGGGAGAGCGCGAGCAGTACTTC.

Of note for this clone: Here the CDR3 omits its conserved ending phenylalanine or tryptophan, so a read error is the likely source. The chain is built from TRBV30 and TRBJ1-2; no definite D call. Germline-derived CDR1 and CDR2 are GTSNPN and SVGIG (reference sequence). The CDR3 has 14 residues. Trimming removed 1 base at V and 6 bases at J, with 15 bases between. The CDR3 DNA follows: TGTGCCTGGAGTGAGGACTTAAGGGAGGATGGCTACACCCTC. This codes for CAWSEDLREDGYTL.

This clone was seen a few times. The rearrangement links TRBV7-2 to TRBJ1-5; D is ambiguous. V lost 8 bases to trimming and J lost 10 bases, with 12 bases between them. The CDR3 is made up of 11 amino acids. The germline V gene encodes CDR1 SGHTA and CDR2 FQGNSA. CDR3 amino acids: CASGRFSPQHF. Written as DNA, the CDR3 is TGTGCCAGCGGCAGATTCAGTCCCCAGCATTTT.

The chain links TRBV6-1 to TRBJ1-5, with D possibly being TRBD1 (5 bases). This CDR3 has 15 residues. Germline-derived CDR1 and CDR2 are MNHNS and SASEGT. V lost 7 bases to trimming and J lost 0 bases, with 13 bases between them. DNA for the CDR3: TGTGCCAGCATAAACCAGGGACTTAGCAATCAGCCCCAGCATTTT. Translating gives CASINQGLSNQPQHF.

The chain links TRBV2 to TRBJ2-7; no firm D call. Per the germline V gene, CDR1 is SNHLY and CDR2 is FYNNEI. V was shortened by 8 bases and J by 4 bases, with 12 bases between the two germline ends. This CDR3 contains 12 residues. The CDR3 DNA sequence: TGTGCCAGCGAAGAGGTGGGGTACGAGCAGTACTTC. The encoded protein is CASEEVGYEQYF. Full variable domain (rest looked up from reference TRBV2 and TRBJ2-7): EPEVTQTPSHQVTQMGQEVILRCVPISNHLYFYWYRQILGQKVEFLVSFYNNEISEKSEIFDDQFSVERPDGSNFTLKIRSTKLEDSAMYFCASEEVGYEQYFGPGTRLTVT.

The sample holds a few counts of this clone. The CDR3: CASSQEARGGRDTEAFF. CDR3 in DNA: TGTGCCAGCAGCCAAGAAGCCCGGGGAGGGAGGGACACTGAAGCTTTCTTT. The gene calls are TRBV4-2 and TRBJ1-1; the D is unclear. The CDR3 is 17 amino acids. The germline gives CDR1 LGHNA, CDR2 YNFKEQ. Trimming shortened V by 0 bases and J by 3 bases, and 17 bases separated the two germline ends.

The chain uses TRBV5-1 and TRBJ1-1, with D tentatively TRBD1 (6 bases). Trimming removed 5 bases at V and 1 base at J, with 12 bases between. This CDR3 contains 14 residues. Looked up from germline, CDR1 is SGHRS and CDR2 is YFSETQ. CDR3 coding DNA: TGCGCCAGCAGGATGGGCAGGGGGAACACTGAAGCTTTCTTT. This sequence encodes CASRMGRGNTEAFF.

The chain couples TRBV7-9 to TRBJ1-2; 10 nucleotides match TRBD1. The CDR3 extends over 14 amino acids. Losses at the gene ends were 3 bases for V and 5 bases for J; bases not matched to a gene: 3. CDR1 and CDR2 (germline): SEHNR, FQNEAQ (reference sequence). The CDR3 sequence: CASSLDRGIYGYTF. The CDR3 region has the DNA TGTGCCAGCAGCTTGGACAGGGGGATATATGGCTACACCTTC.

This chain uses TRBV5-1 with TRBJ2-6; D gene ambiguous. CDR3 length: 16 amino acids. Germline V CDR1 and CDR2: SGHRS, YFSETQ. The ends were cut back, 1 base at V and 4 bases at J, with 12 bases in the middle. Here the CDR3 DNA reads TGCGCCAGCAGCTTGACCGCCCTAGGGGGGGCCAACGTCCTGACTTTC. Encoded protein: CASSLTALGGANVLTF.

This clone occurred once. The CDR3 region has the DNA TGTGCCAGCAGCTTCGGGACAGCCTATGGCTACACCTTC. It is translated as CASSFGTAYGYTF. The chain is built from TRBV11-2 and TRBJ1-2; 7 bases align to TRBD1. V gave up 3 bases and J gave up 4 bases; unmatched junction bases: 2. CDR1 SGHAT and CDR2 FQNNGV come from the germline V gene. The CDR3 consists of 13 residues.

The genes are TRBV5-1 and TRBJ2-3; 8 bases agree with TRBD1. Trimming took 7 bases from V and 4 from J; bases not matched to a gene: 8. From germline, CDR1 is SGHRS and CDR2 YFSETQ. This CDR3 is built from 14 residues. The DNA of the CDR3 is TGCGCCAGCTGTCCAGGGGGCGCCGCAGATACGCAGTATTTT. Encoded protein: CASCPGGAADTQYF.

J is TRBJ2-5 and V is TRBV28, with a possible D match to TRBD1 (6 bases). The V and J ends lost 6 bases and 5 bases respectively, with 13 bases between them. The CDR3 runs 13 residues. CDR1 is MDHEN and CDR2 is SYDVKM in the germline V gene. The CDR3 sequence is CASRKSGVETQYF. CDR3 coding DNA: TGTGCCAGCAGGAAATCAGGGGTGGAGACCCAGTACTTC.

The chain recombines TRBV6-6 with TRBJ2-7; TRBD1 is a possible D gene (5 bases). This CDR3 spans 14 amino acids. CDR1 MNHNY and CDR2 SVGAGI come from the germline V gene (reference sequence). The ends were cut back, 8 bases at V and 0 bases at J, with 14 bases in the middle. The CDR3 coding sequence is TGTGCCAGCTCGACAGACCCTAGCTCCTACGAGCAGTACTTC. Residues: CASSTDPSSYEQYF.

This chain connects TRBV5-6 to TRBJ2-7; 9 bases are a match to TRBD2. There are 13 residues in the CDR3. V shed 3 bases, J shed 7 bases, and the junction held 5 bases outside the gene matches. Germline CDR1 SGHDT, CDR2 YYEEEE. The CDR3 spells CASSSGLADEQYF. The CDR3 nucleotides are TGTGCCAGCAGCTCGGGACTAGCCGATGAGCAGTACTTC.